Listed below are T cell receptor beta chains from one sample, sequenced in a study of CD8 T cells in Susac syndrome. A single record per CDR3 protein comes from TCRdb applying MiXCR to the immunoSEQ multiplex PCR reads. Among 27,000 or so distinct CDR3 sequences listed, 94% were seen once. The source material was CD8+ T cells from PBMCs. Receptors were obtained from a human donor in good health. Each CDR3 is given without its conserved first and last residue. The D gene is left open where the match is weak. Size is omitted from some rows. Given values are once, few, many or a class for expanded clones.

>NA|NA|TRBV5-8|TRBJ2-7
ASSTGADYEQY
>TRBD1|NA|TRBV5-1|TRBJ1-1
ASSLEGANTEAF
>TRBD1|NA|TRBV13|TRBJ1-2
ASSAPGGRGYT
>NA|NA|TRBV2|TRBJ2-1
ASSDRGGAYRYNEQF
>NA|NA|TRBV3-1|TRBJ2-3
ASSRGTSTDTQY
>TRBD1|NA|TRBV4-3|TRBJ2-7
ASSPGTGDYEQY
>NA|NA|TRBV6-6|TRBJ2-1
ASSYSIDEQF
>NA|NA|TRBV20-1|TRBJ1-2
SARNYDPGPNYGYT
>NA|NA|TRBV6-2/TRBV6-3|TRBJ2-3
ASSYSQSEGSTDTQY
>NA|few|TRBV7-2|TRBJ2-7
ASSLGPSYEQY
>TRBD1|NA|TRBV5-4|TRBJ2-3
ASSLVRGQNGDTQY
>TRBD1|NA|TRBV10-3|TRBJ1-6
AISESTGVYNSPLH
>TRBD1|once|TRBV12-3/TRBV12-4|TRBJ1-1
ASSVLQGAGKTEAF
>TRBD2|few|TRBV7-6|TRBJ2-7
ASSSSGGLYEQY
>NA|NA|TRBV7-9|TRBJ2-1
ASSPSYNEQF
>TRBD1|NA|TRBV19|TRBJ1-5
ASSMGTDYRPQH
>NA|NA|TRBV7-2|TRBJ1-6
ASSPRTISNSPLH